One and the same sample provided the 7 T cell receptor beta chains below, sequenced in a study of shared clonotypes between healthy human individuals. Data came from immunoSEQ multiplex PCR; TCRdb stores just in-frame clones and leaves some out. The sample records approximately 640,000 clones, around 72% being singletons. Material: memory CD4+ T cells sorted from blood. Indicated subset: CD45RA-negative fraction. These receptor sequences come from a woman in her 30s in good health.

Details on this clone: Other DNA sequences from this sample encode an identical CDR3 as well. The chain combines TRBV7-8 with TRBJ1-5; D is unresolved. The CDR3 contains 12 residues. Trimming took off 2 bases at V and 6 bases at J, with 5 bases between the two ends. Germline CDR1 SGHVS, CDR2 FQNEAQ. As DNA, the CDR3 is TGTGCCAGCAGCTTATTTAGTCAGCCCCAGCATTTT. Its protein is CASSLFSQPQHF. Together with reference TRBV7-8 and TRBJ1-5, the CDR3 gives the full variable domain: GAGVSQSPRYKVAKRGQDVALRCDPISGHVSLFWYQQALGQGPEFLTYFQNEAQLDKSGLPSDRFFAERPEGSVSTLKIQRTQQEDSAVYLCASSLFSQPQHFGDGTRLSIL.

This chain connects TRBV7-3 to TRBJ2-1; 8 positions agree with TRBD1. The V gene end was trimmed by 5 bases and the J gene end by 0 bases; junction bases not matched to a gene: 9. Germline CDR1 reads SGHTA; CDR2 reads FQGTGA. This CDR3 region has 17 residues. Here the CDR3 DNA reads TGTGCCAGCAGCCCAGGGACAGGCAGCTTCTCCTACAATGAGCAGTTCTTC. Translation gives CASSPGTGSFSYNEQFF.

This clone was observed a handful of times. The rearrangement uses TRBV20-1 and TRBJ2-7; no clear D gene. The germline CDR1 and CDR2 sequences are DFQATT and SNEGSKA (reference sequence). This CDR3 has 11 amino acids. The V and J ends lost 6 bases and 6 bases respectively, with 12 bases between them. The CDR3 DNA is TGCAGTGCCACATCCCCCGGCGAGCAGTACTTC. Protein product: CSATSPGEQYF.

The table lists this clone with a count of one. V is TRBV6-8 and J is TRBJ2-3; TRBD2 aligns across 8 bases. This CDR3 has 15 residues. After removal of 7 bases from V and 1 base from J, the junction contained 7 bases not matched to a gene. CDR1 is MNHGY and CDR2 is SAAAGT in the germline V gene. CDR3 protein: CASKGSGDRTDTQYF. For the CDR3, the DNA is TGTGCCAGCAAGGGTAGCGGGGACCGCACAGATACGCAGTATTTT.

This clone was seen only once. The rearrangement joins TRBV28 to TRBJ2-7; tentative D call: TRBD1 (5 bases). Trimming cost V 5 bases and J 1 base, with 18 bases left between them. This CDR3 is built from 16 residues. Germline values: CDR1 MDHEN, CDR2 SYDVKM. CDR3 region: CASSQPPGLKSYEQYF. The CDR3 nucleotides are TGTGCCAGCAGTCAGCCTCCAGGGTTAAAATCCTACGAGCAGTACTTC.

DNA for the CDR3: TGTGCCAGCAGCCCGAGAGGGGAGACCGGCACCGGGGAGCTGTTTTTT. Its translation is CASSPRGETGTGELFF. The V call is TRBV7-8, the J call TRBJ2-2; D assignment may be TRBD1 or TRBD2 (5 bases each). The V and J ends lost 5 bases and 4 bases respectively, with 17 bases between them. This CDR3 has 16 amino acids. Germline CDR1 is SGHVS and CDR2 is FQNEAQ.

The CDR3 DNA follows: TGCGCCAGCAGTGCTGGCAGACCCTACGAGCAGTACTTC. Its protein is CASSAGRPYEQYF. The gene calls are TRBV10-1 and TRBJ2-7; D remains ambiguous. Germline V gene data show CDR1 as WNHNN and CDR2 as SYGVQD (reference sequence). This CDR3 is built from 13 residues. Trimming left V 4 bases short and J 2 bases short, with 9 bases between.